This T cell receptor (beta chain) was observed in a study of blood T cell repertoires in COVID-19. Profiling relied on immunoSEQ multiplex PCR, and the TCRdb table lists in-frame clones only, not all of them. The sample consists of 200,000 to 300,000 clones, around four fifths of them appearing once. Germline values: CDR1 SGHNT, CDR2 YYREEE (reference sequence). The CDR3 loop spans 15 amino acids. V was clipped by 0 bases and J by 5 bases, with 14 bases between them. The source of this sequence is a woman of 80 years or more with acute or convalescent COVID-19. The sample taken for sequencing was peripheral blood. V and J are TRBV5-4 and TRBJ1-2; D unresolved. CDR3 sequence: CASSLVEGVWYGYTF. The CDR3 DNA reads TGTGCCAGCAGCTTGGTGGAGGGAGTGTGGTATGGCTACACCTTC. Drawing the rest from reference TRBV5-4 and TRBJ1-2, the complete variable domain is ETGVTQSPTHLIKTRGQQVTLRCSSQSGHNTVSWYQQALGQGPQFIFQYYREEENGRGNFPPRFSGLQFPNYSSELNVNALELDDSALYLCASSLVEGVWYGYTFGSGTRLTVV.